A single sample gave rise to the 23 T cell receptor beta chains below, sequenced in a study of PD-1 blockade in classical Hodgkin lymphoma. Time point described: cycle 4 day 1 (C4D1), after less than 7 weeks of nivolumab. All patients experienced relapse after autologous stem cell transplantation, and brentuximab vedotin exposure was variable. Sequencing was performed with immunoSEQ multiplex PCR; in TCRdb, only in-frame clones are kept and a portion is missing. The sample consists of approximately 30,000 clones, around four fifths of them appearing once. The material was peripheral blood mononuclear cells (PBMCs), obtained before the fourth cycle of nivolumab. The origin of the receptors is a human donor with classical Hodgkin lymphoma.

J is TRBJ2-7 and V is TRBV7-6; D uncertain. Germline assignment: CDR1 SGHVS and CDR2 FNYEAQ. This CDR3 spans 11 amino acids. V was pared by 5 bases and J by 3 bases, with 5 bases between. The CDR3 DNA is TGTGCCAGCAGCCCAAGCTACGAGCAGTACTTC. It translates to CASSPSYEQYF.

CDR3 DNA sequence: TGTGCCAGCTCGGGCTACTTAAACTACGAGCAGTACTTC. It yields the protein CASSGYLNYEQYF. The J gene is TRBJ2-7, the V gene TRBV18; no reliable D call. Trimming cost V 6 bases and J 3 bases, with 12 bases left between them. From germline, CDR1 is KGHSH and CDR2 LQKENI. The CDR3 loop spans 13 amino acids.

The V gene is TRBV6-1, the J gene TRBJ2-7; 11 bases are shared with TRBD1. CDR1 is MNHNS and CDR2 is SASEGT in the germline V gene. The CDR3 totals 14 residues. Trimming at V came to 6 bases and at J to 12 bases, leaving 13 bases not matched to a gene. For the CDR3, the DNA is TGTGCCAGCAGCGTACCGTCCGGACAGGGGGCCGCGTACTTC. Translated, it gives CASSVPSGQGAAYF.

In nucleotides, the CDR3 is TGCGCCAGCAGCTTTGACGACGGCCGCACAGATACGCAGTATTTT. Protein: CASSFDDGRTDTQYF. The rearrangement joins TRBV5-1 to TRBJ2-3; D remains ambiguous. CDR1 is SGHRS and CDR2 is YFSETQ in the germline V gene. V was clipped by 2 bases and J by 1 base, with 11 bases between them. The CDR3 extends over 15 amino acids. The full variable domain, in which reference TRBV5-1 and TRBJ2-3 provide the parts outside the CDR3, is KAGVTQTPRYLIKTRGQQVTLSCSPISGHRSVSWYQQTPGQGLQFLFEYFSETQRNKGNFPGRFSGRQFSNSRSEMNVSTLELGDSALYLCASSFDDGRTDTQYFGPGTRLTVL.

The rearrangement uses TRBV7-8 and TRBJ2-7; D possibly uses TRBD1 or TRBD2 (6 bases each). This CDR3 region has 15 residues. Germline lookup yields CDR1 SGHVS and CDR2 FQNEAQ. V was clipped by 0 bases and J by 4 bases, with 13 bases between them. This chain's CDR3 is CASSLARGPSYEQYF. CDR3 coding DNA: TGTGCCAGCAGCTTAGCCCGGGGGCCTAGTTACGAGCAGTACTTC.

The count of this clone is one. The genes are TRBV7-3 and TRBJ2-3, with D tentatively TRBD1 (6 bases). The CDR3 extends over 14 amino acids. Germline V CDR1 and CDR2: SGHTA, FQGTGA. Trimming pared 3 bases from V and 4 bases from J, leaving 11 bases between. The CDR3 spells CASSFRGISDTQYF. The DNA of the CDR3 is TGTGCCAGCAGCTTCAGGGGCATCTCAGATACGCAGTATTTT.

The chain carries TRBV5-1 and TRBJ2-2, with a possible D match to TRBD2 (5 bases). The germline CDR1 and CDR2 sequences are SGHRS and YFSETQ. This CDR3 spans 13 amino acids. V was trimmed by 5 bases and J by 4 bases, leaving 9 bases between them. The CDR3 sequence is CASSREFTGELFF. The CDR3 DNA follows: TGCGCCAGCAGTAGGGAGTTCACCGGGGAGCTGTTTTTT.

The gene calls are TRBV5-4 and TRBJ2-5; D not resolved. V dropped 1 base and J dropped 1 base, with 11 bases sitting between them. Germline assignment: CDR1 SGHNT and CDR2 YYREEE (reference sequence). The CDR3 spans 15 residues. In nucleotides, the CDR3 is TGTGCCAGCAGCTTGAAAGGCGTCAGCCAAGAGACCCAGTACTTC. This sequence encodes CASSLKGVSQETQYF.

This clone turned up a few times. At the DNA level, this CDR3 is encoded by other sequences in the same sample as well. In nucleotides, the CDR3 is TGCGCCAGCAGCTTGGCCGAGAGCACAGATACGCAGTATTTT. This codes for CASSLAESTDTQYF. The V and J genes are TRBV5-1 and TRBJ2-3; D is unclear. The CDR3 covers 14 residues. V lost 0 bases and J 0 bases, leaving 5 bases between the germline ends. The germline gives CDR1 SGHRS, CDR2 YFSETQ.

The table lists this clone with a few counts. V and J are TRBV6-1 and TRBJ2-1, with a tentative D call TRBD2 (6 bases). The CDR3 spans 14 residues. Germline V CDR1 and CDR2: MNHNS, SASEGT. V lost 5 bases and J lost 12, with 20 bases in between. The CDR3: CASSLAPSGYPQFF. CDR3 nucleotides: TGTGCCAGCAGTTTAGCCCCGAGCGGGTATCCGCAGTTCTTC.

V gene TRBV6-6 combines with J gene TRBJ2-5; D is perhaps TRBD2 (5 bases). The germline V gene encodes CDR1 MNHNY and CDR2 SVGAGI (reference sequence). V was shortened by 7 bases and J by 4 bases, with 13 bases between the two germline ends. CDR3 length: 13 residues. The DNA for the CDR3 is TGTGCCAGCACCCCGCCCGGGATAGAGACCCAGTACTTC. Residues: CASTPPGIETQYF.

This sequence joins TRBV9 and TRBJ2-1, with 11 bases that match TRBD2. Germline V gene lookup returns CDR1 SGDLS and CDR2 YYNGEE. The V gene end was trimmed by 4 bases and the J gene end by 9 bases; junction bases not matched to a gene: 9. The CDR3 runs 15 residues. The CDR3 DNA sequence: TGTGCCAGCAGCCTGACTAGCGGGGAGGCCCCTGAGCAGTTCTTC. This codes for CASSLTSGEAPEQFF.

Note on this clone: This CDR3 is also generated by other DNA sequences in the sample. This rearrangement joins TRBV19 to TRBJ2-3; TRBD2 is a possible D gene (5 bases). V dropped 3 bases and J dropped 0 bases, with 7 bases sitting between them. The CDR3 runs 14 residues. From germline, CDR1 is LNHDA and CDR2 SQIVND (reference sequence). This chain's CDR3 is CASSIRGSTDTQYF. The CDR3 DNA is TGTGCCAGTAGTATCCGGGGTAGCACAGATACGCAGTATTTT.

The V and J genes are TRBV28 and TRBJ2-1; TRBD1 matches 9 bases. Per the germline V gene, CDR1 is MDHEN and CDR2 is SYDVKM. V lost 6 bases and J lost 7; bases outside the gene matches: 22. This CDR3 region has 19 residues. The CDR3 loop reads CASRRRGQGGSRGENEQFF. CDR3 in DNA: TGTGCCAGCAGAAGACGGGGACAGGGTGGCTCAAGGGGAGAAAATGAGCAGTTCTTC.

The J gene is TRBJ1-1, the V gene TRBV30, with D unclear. Germline V gene sequence: CDR1 GTSNPN, CDR2 SVGIG (reference sequence). This CDR3 is built from 13 residues. V lost 4 bases and J lost 0, with 9 bases in between. DNA for the CDR3: TGTGCCTGGATGAGCATGGTGAACACTGAAGCTTTCTTT. It encodes CAWMSMVNTEAFF.

V is TRBV18 and J is TRBJ2-7; D is possibly TRBD2 (5 bases). The length of the CDR3 is 13 residues. The ends were cut back, 0 bases at V and 3 bases at J, with 6 bases in the middle. Germline V gives CDR1 KGHSH, CDR2 LQKENI. In nucleotides, the CDR3 is TGTGCCAGCTCACCACCGGCGGGCTACGAGCAGTACTTC. Residues: CASSPPAGYEQYF. Based on the CDR3 plus reference TRBV18 and TRBJ2-7, the full variable domain is NAGVMQNPRHLVRRRGQEARLRCSPMKGHSHVYWYRQLPEEGLKFMVYLQKENIIDESGMPKERFSAEFPKEGPSILRIQQVVRGDSAAYFCASSPPAGYEQYFGPGTRLTVT.

The rearrangement links TRBV10-3 to TRBJ1-1; no clear D. This CDR3 has 12 residues. Germline-derived CDR1 and CDR2 are ENHRY and SYGVKD. The V end lost 3 bases, the J end lost 5 bases, and 7 bases lay between the germline ends. The CDR3 loop reads CAISDGVTEAFF. The DNA of the CDR3 is TGTGCCATCAGTGATGGGGTGACTGAAGCTTTCTTT.

This clone was observed once. The chain is built from TRBV7-9 and TRBJ2-1, with D perhaps TRBD2 (6 bases). From germline, CDR1 is SEHNR and CDR2 FQNEAQ (reference sequence). V lost 2 bases and J 0 bases, leaving 11 bases between the germline ends. CDR3 length equals 16 residues. The CDR3 region is CASSLIVAVSYNEQFF. CDR3 in DNA: TGTGCCAGCAGCTTAATCGTAGCGGTCTCCTACAATGAGCAGTTCTTC.

The sample holds one count of this clone. J is TRBJ2-7 and V is TRBV10-3; D unresolved. This CDR3 is 14 amino acids long. Germline V gives CDR1 ENHRY, CDR2 SYGVKD. V was trimmed by 3 bases and J by 0 bases, leaving 9 bases between them. CDR3 sequence reads: CAISERNNSYEQYF. DNA of the CDR3: TGTGCCATCAGTGAAAGAAATAACTCCTACGAGCAGTACTTC.

The V and J genes are TRBV5-1 and TRBJ2-1; D possibly corresponds to TRBD2 (6 bases). The CDR3 consists of 13 residues. Trimming removed 1 base at V and 5 bases at J, with 7 bases between. Germline CDR1 and CDR2: SGHRS and YFSETQ. In DNA, the CDR3 is TGCGCCAGCAGCTTGTTAGCGGACAATGAGCAGTTCTTC. It encodes CASSLLADNEQFF. Together with reference TRBV5-1 and TRBJ2-1, the CDR3 gives the full variable domain: KAGVTQTPRYLIKTRGQQVTLSCSPISGHRSVSWYQQTPGQGLQFLFEYFSETQRNKGNFPGRFSGRQFSNSRSEMNVSTLELGDSALYLCASSLLADNEQFFGPGTRLTVL.

This clone was seen a few times. V gene TRBV5-1 combines with J gene TRBJ2-5; 7 nucleotides match TRBD1. J gave up 2 bases and V 3 bases, and 4 bases lay outside the gene matches. In germline, CDR1 is SGHRS, CDR2 YFSETQ. The CDR3 spans 14 residues. The DNA for the CDR3 is TGCGCCAGCAGCTCGAAGGGACAGCAAGAGACCCAGTACTTC. As protein: CASSSKGQQETQYF.

The table lists this clone with a count of one. This chain links TRBV10-3 with TRBJ2-1; 11 bases are shared with TRBD2. Looked up from germline, CDR1 is ENHRY and CDR2 is SYGVKD. V trimming: 5 bases; J trimming: 4 bases; junction bases outside the gene matches: 4. The length of the CDR3 is 15 residues. The CDR3 bases are TGTGCCATCAGTCTTGGGACTAGCGGATACAATGAGCAGTTCTTC. Protein: CAISLGTSGYNEQFF.

V is TRBV28 and J is TRBJ1-5, with TRBD1 as a possible D gene (6 bases). In germline, CDR1 is MDHEN, CDR2 SYDVKM. V dropped 1 base and J dropped 5 bases, with 12 bases sitting between them. CDR3 size: 15 residues. The CDR3 loop is CASSLLAGEDQPQHF. For the CDR3, the DNA is TGTGCCAGCAGTTTATTGGCAGGGGAGGATCAGCCCCAGCATTTT.